A selection of T cell receptor beta chains follows, all from one sample in a study of blood T cell repertoires in COVID-19. Produced via immunoSEQ multiplex PCR; TCRdb's table is partial and in-frame only. The table lists roughly 35,000 clones, about 78% of them singletons. Sequencing was performed on peripheral blood. The receptor set was obtained from a woman between 55 and 75 years old with acute or convalescent COVID-19. Each CDR3 is given with its conserved first and last residue.

CDR3aa: CSVGSPTGGDTIYF; v_gene: TRBV29-1; j_gene: TRBJ1-3
CDR3aa: CASSPGLENTGELFF; v_gene: TRBV3-1/TRBV3-2; j_gene: TRBJ2-2
CDR3aa: CASSVGSRDRGEEQYF; v_gene: TRBV9; j_gene: TRBJ2-7
CDR3aa: CASRPDAGGNTF; v_gene: TRBV12-3/TRBV12-4; j_gene: TRBJ1-2
CDR3aa: CASSLSPGGFRDIQYF; v_gene: TRBV11-1; j_gene: TRBJ2-4
CDR3aa: CASSLGQGYTGYGYTF; v_gene: TRBV27; j_gene: TRBJ1-2
CDR3aa: CASSPRQDTEAFF; v_gene: TRBV6-5; j_gene: TRBJ1-1
CDR3aa: CASSDGQGADNEQFF; v_gene: TRBV9; j_gene: TRBJ2-1
CDR3aa: CASSLGENQETQYF; v_gene: TRBV7-9; j_gene: TRBJ2-5
CDR3aa: CASSARDRAHEQYF; v_gene: TRBV5-1; j_gene: TRBJ2-7
CDR3aa: CASTHRLLYGQGERTEAFF; v_gene: TRBV28; j_gene: TRBJ1-1
CDR3aa: CASSPGQAGQPQHF; v_gene: TRBV19; j_gene: TRBJ1-5
CDR3aa: CASSSRSSGNTIYF; v_gene: TRBV3-1/TRBV3-2; j_gene: TRBJ1-3
CDR3aa: CASSPDTGTEQYF; v_gene: TRBV18; j_gene: TRBJ2-7
CDR3aa: CASSRTGSPPGQPQHF; v_gene: TRBV5-1; j_gene: TRBJ1-5
CDR3aa: CASSLGDSRYTF; v_gene: TRBV12-3/TRBV12-4; j_gene: TRBJ1-2
CDR3aa: CSASGQGTLYEQYF; v_gene: TRBV20-1; j_gene: TRBJ2-7
CDR3aa: CASSPRTGFSGELFF; v_gene: TRBV18; j_gene: TRBJ2-2
CDR3aa: CASSPIRQGADGELFF; v_gene: TRBV18; j_gene: TRBJ2-2
CDR3aa: CASSPGRYYQNTGELFF; v_gene: TRBV14; j_gene: TRBJ2-2
CDR3aa: CASSTGTSGAQETQYF; v_gene: TRBV9; j_gene: TRBJ2-5
CDR3aa: CASAEGVHNSPLHF; v_gene: TRBV6-5; j_gene: TRBJ1-6
CDR3aa: CASSRSGANVLTF; v_gene: TRBV5-6; j_gene: TRBJ2-6
CDR3aa: CASSDKQGGVPSGANVLTF; v_gene: TRBV9; j_gene: TRBJ2-6
CDR3aa: CASSLSTDTQYF; v_gene: TRBV9; j_gene: TRBJ2-3
CDR3aa: CASSSGRGGPNTEAFF; v_gene: TRBV4-1; j_gene: TRBJ1-1
CDR3aa: CASSNEEEDTEAFF; v_gene: TRBV21-1; j_gene: TRBJ1-1
CDR3aa: CASSLARSNEQYF; v_gene: TRBV7-2; j_gene: TRBJ2-7
CDR3aa: CASKRTQHGTEAFF; v_gene: TRBV19; j_gene: TRBJ1-1
CDR3aa: CASSTPEGGNTIYF; v_gene: TRBV19; j_gene: TRBJ1-3
CDR3aa: CASSWGRETSGNTIYF; v_gene: TRBV5-6; j_gene: TRBJ1-3
CDR3aa: CASSPPGEQYF; v_gene: TRBV6-6; j_gene: TRBJ2-7
CDR3aa: CASSDADSSNQPQHF; v_gene: TRBV2; j_gene: TRBJ1-5
CDR3aa: CATRGTSGGFNEQFF; v_gene: TRBV6-5; j_gene: TRBJ2-1
CDR3aa: CASGIGLAGDNEQFF; v_gene: TRBV10-3; j_gene: TRBJ2-1
CDR3aa: CASSYSPKGVNEQFF; v_gene: TRBV6-5; j_gene: TRBJ2-1
CDR3aa: CASSEEGGDYSNQPQHF; v_gene: TRBV10-1; j_gene: TRBJ1-5
CDR3aa: CASSLQGVRTGELFF; v_gene: TRBV7-9; j_gene: TRBJ2-2
CDR3aa: CASSSGQGASGNTIYF; v_gene: TRBV6-2/TRBV6-3; j_gene: TRBJ1-3
CDR3aa: CASSLSGGGETQYF; v_gene: TRBV5-4; j_gene: TRBJ2-5
CDR3aa: CASSRDIHGNTIYF; v_gene: TRBV6-5; j_gene: TRBJ1-3
CDR3aa: CASSPPASNSPLHF; v_gene: TRBV18; j_gene: TRBJ1-6
CDR3aa: CASSTGQAIYGYTF; v_gene: TRBV5-5; j_gene: TRBJ1-2
CDR3aa: CASNSLAWEQFF; v_gene: TRBV28; j_gene: TRBJ2-1
CDR3aa: CASRLAGTDTQYF; v_gene: TRBV19; j_gene: TRBJ2-3
CDR3aa: CAWAKKGLAKNIQYF; v_gene: TRBV30; j_gene: TRBJ2-4
CDR3aa: CASSEAFWEGNTEAFF; v_gene: TRBV6-1; j_gene: TRBJ1-1
CDR3aa: CAISVAGGPTDTQYF; v_gene: TRBV10-3; j_gene: TRBJ2-3
CDR3aa: CASSFTGTPLHF; v_gene: TRBV27; j_gene: TRBJ1-6
CDR3aa: CASSSSVGGVTGELFF; v_gene: TRBV7-2; j_gene: TRBJ2-2
CDR3aa: CASSSLQGWPYEQYF; v_gene: TRBV5-6; j_gene: TRBJ2-7
CDR3aa: CASSSTGARTPSTDTQYF; v_gene: TRBV2; j_gene: TRBJ2-3
CDR3aa: CASSGGTSLADTQYF; v_gene: TRBV28; j_gene: TRBJ2-3
CDR3aa: CASSQDVAGGLPRSTDTQYF; v_gene: TRBV4-1; j_gene: TRBJ2-3